This passage covers 31 T cell receptor beta chains from one sample sequenced in a study of blood T cell repertoires in COVID-19. Some clones are missing from TCRdb's copy, which holds only in-frame ones; the method was immunoSEQ multiplex PCR. Counted here are 100,000 or so clones, around 83% occurring once; the ten biggest clones make up approximately 13%. The specimen was peripheral blood. Source of these receptors: a woman aged 55-70 years in a cohort sampled during active or convalescent COVID-19.

This chain connects TRBV21-1 to TRBJ1-4; no check of the table's D call, TRBD1, against the DNA was made. TRBV21-1 is a listed pseudogene. The CDR3 spans 15 residues. CDR3 DNA: TGTGCCAGCAGCTTTCGGACAGGGTTATGTGAAAAACTGTTTTTT. Translation: CASSFRTGLCEKLFF.

A remark on this clone: At the DNA level, this CDR3 is encoded by other sequences in the same sample as well. The chain employs TRBV5-1 and TRBJ1-3; 7 bases line up with TRBD1. The CDR3 extends over 15 amino acids. V lost 4 bases and J lost 0; bases outside the gene matches: 4. CDR1 and CDR2 from the germline V gene are SGHRS and YFSETQ. In nucleotides, the CDR3 is TGCGCCAGCAGCAGGACAGGTGACTCTGGAAACACCATATATTTT. Translating it yields CASSRTGDSGNTIYF.

This chain links TRBV5-6 with TRBJ1-2; the D is unclear. Deletions cut 2 bases from V and 2 bases from J, with 7 bases between. Looked up from germline, CDR1 is SGHDT and CDR2 is YYEEEE. The CDR3 length is 13 residues. The CDR3 DNA follows: TGTGCCAGCAGCTTAAACAGCAACTATGGCTACACCTTC. Its translation is CASSLNSNYGYTF. Supplemented by reference TRBV5-6 and TRBJ1-2, the full variable domain reads DAGVTQSPTHLIKTRGQQVTLRCSPKSGHDTVSWYQQALGQGPQFIFQYYEEEERQRGNFPDRFSGHQFPNYSSELNVNALLLGDSALYLCASSLNSNYGYTFGSGTRLTVV.

The V call is TRBV7-2, the J call TRBJ1-5; D is perhaps TRBD1 (6 bases). V was clipped by 1 base and J by 9 bases, with 16 bases between them. This CDR3 contains 15 residues. In germline, CDR1 is SGHTA, CDR2 FQGNSA. In DNA form, the CDR3 reads TGTGCCAGCAGCTTAGATATGGGGGCCCGTCGGCCCCAGCATTTT. It is translated as CASSLDMGARRPQHF.

The genes are TRBV2 and TRBJ2-5, with a weak D call TRBD1 (6 bases). Germline assignment: CDR1 SNHLY and CDR2 FYNNEI. There are 13 residues in the CDR3. V lost 9 bases to trimming and J lost 3 bases, with 14 bases between them. CDR3 loop: CASKIQGEETQYF. DNA for the CDR3: TGTGCCAGTAAGATACAGGGAGAAGAGACCCAGTACTTC.

CDR3 in DNA: TGTGCCAGCAGCCCCATCTCTGGGGCCAACGTCCTGACTTTC. As protein: CASSPISGANVLTF. The V call is TRBV11-2, the J call TRBJ2-6; no clear D. CDR1 is SGHAT and CDR2 is FQNNGV in the germline V gene. The CDR3 totals 14 residues. The V end was cut by 5 bases, the J end by 0 bases, with 5 bases between.

This sequence joins TRBV6-5 and TRBJ1-1, with D maybe TRBD1 (5 bases). This CDR3 region has 15 residues. CDR1 is MNHEY and CDR2 is SVGAGI in the germline V gene. V was cut by 11 bases and J by 5 bases, with 24 bases left in between. The CDR3 DNA is TGTGCCTGCCTCGTGACAGCGGGACGAGGGACTGAAGCTTTCTTT. It translates to CACLVTAGRGTEAFF.

This clone was counted a single time. V is TRBV5-1 and J is TRBJ1-6, with D tentatively TRBD1 (6 bases). Looked up from germline, CDR1 is SGHRS and CDR2 is YFSETQ. Trimming took off 1 base at V and 11 bases at J, with 13 bases between the two ends. The CDR3 runs 14 residues. This chain's CDR3 is CASSLSGDTTPLHF. CDR3 in DNA: TGCGCCAGCAGCTTGTCTGGGGACACAACACCCCTCCACTTT. The full variable domain, in which reference TRBV5-1 and TRBJ1-6 provide the parts outside the CDR3, is KAGVTQTPRYLIKTRGQQVTLSCSPISGHRSVSWYQQTPGQGLQFLFEYFSETQRNKGNFPGRFSGRQFSNSRSEMNVSTLELGDSALYLCASSLSGDTTPLHFGNGTRLTVT.

V gene TRBV10-3 combines with J gene TRBJ2-7; TRBD1 aligns across 8 bases. The length of the CDR3 is 15 residues. Per the germline V gene, CDR1 is ENHRY and CDR2 is SYGVKD. The J segment lost 1 base and the V segment lost 6 bases, leaving 8 bases of the junction unmatched. The CDR3 DNA sequence: TGTGCCATCAGCAATGGACAGGGTGGTTCCTACGAGCAGTACTTC. It is translated as CAISNGQGGSYEQYF.

The rearrangement links TRBV11-2 to TRBJ1-3; 7 bases match TRBD1. In germline, CDR1 is SGHAT, CDR2 FQNNGV. This CDR3 has 15 amino acids. J was trimmed by 2 bases and V by 5 bases; bases with no gene match: 6. CDR3 sequence: CASSQTGKTGNTIYF. The DNA of the CDR3 is TGTGCCAGCAGCCAGACAGGGAAGACTGGAAACACCATATATTTT.

In nucleotides, the CDR3 is TGCGCCAGCAGTGATCGCGGGAGCAGCTCCTACGAGCAGTACTTC. Its translation: CASSDRGSSSYEQYF. The chain links TRBV10-2 to TRBJ2-7; 7 bases fit TRBD2. Per germline, CDR1 WSHSY and CDR2 SAAADI. After removal of 3 bases from V and 0 bases from J, the junction contained 5 bases not matched to a gene. The length of the CDR3 is 15 residues.

V usage is TRBV4-1 and J usage is TRBJ1-5; 7 bases agree with TRBD1. Germline lookup yields CDR1 MGHRA and CDR2 YSYEKL. This CDR3 spans 16 amino acids. Trimming took 2 bases from V and 7 from J; bases not matched to a gene: 11. This CDR3 reads CASSQRERGRRQPQHF. For the CDR3, the DNA is TGCGCCAGCAGCCAACGGGAGAGGGGGCGCAGGCAGCCCCAGCATTTT.

V and J are TRBV19 and TRBJ2-3; TRBD1 matches 8 bases. V was pared by 6 bases and J by 2 bases, with 7 bases of the junction left unmatched. Germline V lookup: CDR1 LNHDA, CDR2 SQIVND (reference sequence). The length of the CDR3 is 15 residues. CDR3: CASRETGANTDTQYF. The DNA for the CDR3 is TGTGCCAGTAGAGAGACAGGGGCTAACACAGATACGCAGTATTTT.

V gene TRBV27 combines with J gene TRBJ2-7, with TRBD1 identical over 7 bases. Germline V gene sequence: CDR1 MNHEY, CDR2 SMNVEV (reference sequence). The CDR3 sequence is 13 residues long. V shed 4 bases and J 4 bases; nucleotides not matched to a gene: 4. The CDR3 nucleotides are TGTGCCAGCAGTTACCAACAGGGGTACGAGCAGTACTTC. This sequence encodes CASSYQQGYEQYF.

The chain is built from TRBV5-1 and TRBJ2-7; 11 positions agree with TRBD2. CDR1 and CDR2 (germline): SGHRS, YFSETQ. The CDR3 loop spans 18 amino acids. V lost 1 base, J lost 5 bases, and 14 bases stayed unmatched. CDR3 coding DNA: TGCGCCAGCAGCTTGATGGGGAAATCTACTAGCGGGAGAAACGAGCAGTACTTC. This gives the protein CASSLMGKSTSGRNEQYF.

V gene TRBV7-3 combines with J gene TRBJ2-5, with TRBD2 identical over 9 bases. The CDR3 is 15 residues long. Germline CDR1 and CDR2: SGHTA and FQGTGA. The V gene end was trimmed by 5 bases and the J gene end by 4 bases; junction bases not matched to a gene: 8. CDR3 in amino acids: CASSRTGTSRETQYF. CDR3 coding DNA: TGTGCCAGCAGCAGAACAGGGACTAGCAGAGAGACCCAGTACTTC.

The chain has TRBV9 and TRBJ2-1, with 8 bases lining up with TRBD2. Per germline, CDR1 SGDLS and CDR2 YYNGEE. The junction had 7 bases not matched to a gene; V was cut back by 0 bases and J by 8 bases. The length of the CDR3 is 15 residues. Written as DNA, the CDR3 is TGTGCCAGCAGCGTAGAGGGACTAGATAACTATGAGCAGTTCTTC. The encoded protein is CASSVEGLDNYEQFF. Full variable domain (remainder filled in from reference TRBV9 and TRBJ2-1): DSGVTQTPKHLITATGQRVTLRCSPRSGDLSVYWYQQSLDQGLQFLIQYYNGEERAKGNILERFSAQQFPDLHSELNLSSLELGDSALYFCASSVEGLDNYEQFFGPGTRLTVL.

The genes are TRBV4-2 and TRBJ2-1; TRBD2 matches 9 bases. The J segment lost 8 bases and the V segment lost 6 bases, leaving 14 bases of the junction unmatched. Germline V gives CDR1 LGHNA, CDR2 YNFKEQ. The CDR3 extends over 16 amino acids. The CDR3 loop is CASSPRKASGIDEQFF. The CDR3 DNA reads as TGTGCCAGCAGTCCCCGCAAGGCTAGCGGGATCGATGAGCAGTTCTTC.

The gene calls are TRBV2 and TRBJ1-2; TRBD1 matches at 8 bases. The V and J ends lost 6 bases and 7 bases, in that order; junction bases with no gene match: 10. The CDR3 loop spans 14 amino acids. CDR1 is SNHLY, CDR2 FYNNEI, per germline. CDR3 in DNA: TGTGCCAGCAGGGACCAGGGGGCGCATCCTGGCTACACCTTC. Translated, it gives CASRDQGAHPGYTF.

The chain links TRBV15 to TRBJ1-1; D remains ambiguous. Trimming removed 5 bases from V and 0 bases from J, with 13 bases in between. Germline V gene data show CDR1 as LNHNV and CDR2 as YYDKDF (reference sequence). This CDR3 is built from 15 residues. CDR3 coding DNA: TGTGCCACCAGCGCTCAGGTTCACATGAACACTGAAGCTTTCTTT. Translated: CATSAQVHMNTEAFF.

This clone turned up a few times. Other DNA sequences of this sample code for an identical CDR3. This rearrangement joins TRBV7-3 to TRBJ1-2; D gene unclear. CDR3 length: 13 residues. CDR1 and CDR2 (germline): SGHTA, FQGTGA. The V end was cut by 4 bases, the J end by 4 bases, with 10 bases between. The CDR3 sequence is CASSYSSGYGYTF. DNA of the CDR3: TGTGCCAGCAGCTATTCCTCGGGCTATGGCTACACCTTC.

The gene calls are TRBV3-1 (or the pseudogene TRBV3-2) and TRBJ1-2, with 12 bases lining up with TRBD1. The V gene end was trimmed by 3 bases and the J gene end by 7 bases; junction bases not matched to a gene: 9. The CDR3 consists of 16 residues. The germline gives CDR1 LGHDT, CDR2 YNNKEL (reference sequence). Written as DNA, the CDR3 is TGTGCCAGCAGCCAGGTTTCGGGACAGGGGGCTGGTGGCTACACCTTC. This sequence encodes CASSQVSGQGAGGYTF.

The rearrangement uses TRBV2 and TRBJ2-1, with TRBD2 matching over 7 bases. From germline, CDR1 is SNHLY and CDR2 FYNNEI. V was pared by 9 bases and J by 4 bases, with 9 bases of the junction left unmatched. CDR3 length: 14 amino acids. CDR3 sequence reads: CARSYGGGYNEQFF. The CDR3 DNA sequence: TGTGCCAGATCTTATGGGGGGGGATACAATGAGCAGTTCTTC. The variable domain in full, with the rest retrieved from reference TRBV2 and TRBJ2-1, is EPEVTQTPSHQVTQMGQEVILRCVPISNHLYFYWYRQILGQKVEFLVSFYNNEISEKSEIFDDQFSVERPDGSNFTLKIRSTKLEDSAMYFCARSYGGGYNEQFFGPGTRLTVL.

The V call is TRBV3-1 (or the pseudogene TRBV3-2), the J call TRBJ1-2; 7 bases are a match to TRBD1. The CDR3 covers 13 residues. From germline, CDR1 is LGHDT and CDR2 YNNKEL (reference sequence). V lost 5 bases to trimming and J lost 2 bases; unmatched junction nucleotides: 2. This CDR3 reads CASSVGQNYGYTF. As DNA, the CDR3 is TGTGCCAGCAGCGTGGGACAGAACTATGGCTACACCTTC.

V gene TRBV19 combines with J gene TRBJ1-3; D is possibly TRBD1 (5 bases). V shed 10 bases and J shed 0 bases, with 13 bases lying between them. CDR3 length equals 14 residues. CDR1 and CDR2 (germline): LNHDA, SQIVND (reference sequence). The CDR3 here is CATSGGASGNTIYF. Here the CDR3 DNA reads TGTGCCACCTCCGGAGGGGCCTCTGGAAACACCATATATTTT.

J is TRBJ2-5 and V is TRBV28; 7 nucleotides align to TRBD1. The ends lost 6 bases at V and 2 bases at J; junction bases unmatched: 3. Germline lookup yields CDR1 MDHEN and CDR2 SYDVKM. This CDR3 spans 13 amino acids. CDR3 sequence reads: CASRRQGQETQYF. The CDR3 DNA reads TGTGCCAGCAGAAGACAGGGTCAAGAGACCCAGTACTTC.

In its sample, this clone was seen a few times. This sequence joins TRBV19 and TRBJ1-2; D gene unclear. With 3 bases removed from V and 8 bases from J, the gap between germline ends came to 13 bases. The V gene's germline CDR1 is LNHDA and CDR2 SQIVND (reference sequence). The length of the CDR3 is 13 residues. The CDR3 region is CASSIADYGGYTF. For the CDR3, the DNA is TGTGCCAGTAGTATCGCCGATTATGGCGGCTACACCTTC. Full variable domain (remainder filled in from reference TRBV19 and TRBJ1-2): DGGITQSPKYLFRKEGQNVTLSCEQNLNHDAMYWYRQDPGQGLRLIYYSQIVNDFQKGDIAEGYSVSREKKESFPLTVTSAQKNPTAFYLCASSIADYGGYTFGSGTRLTVV.

V is TRBV7-9 and J is TRBJ2-2, with D possibly being TRBD1 (5 bases). There are 15 residues in the CDR3. Per the germline V gene, CDR1 is SEHNR and CDR2 is FQNEAQ (reference sequence). Trimming stripped 5 bases from V and 6 bases from J, with 16 bases between. CDR3 DNA sequence: TGTGCCAGCAGCCTATTAGTGACAGAAGCCGGGGAGCTGTTTTTT. This codes for CASSLLVTEAGELFF.

The chain recombines TRBV29-1 with TRBJ1-4; TRBD1 aligns across 9 bases. Unmatched junction bases numbered 13, after V lost 7 bases and J lost 7 bases. The CDR3 extends over 15 amino acids. Germline CDR1 is SQVTM and CDR2 is ANQGSEA. Here the CDR3 reads CSAISPGQGGEKLFF. The DNA for the CDR3 is TGCAGCGCCATCTCTCCGGGACAGGGTGGTGAAAAACTGTTTTTT.

Of note for this clone: Compared with germline, one end of the junction differs, possibly owing to a read error. V usage is TRBV12-3 or TRBV12-4 and J usage is TRBJ1-1; maybe TRBD1 (6 bases). The CDR3 length is 13 residues. Written as DNA, the CDR3 is TGTGCCAGCAGTTTCGGGACAATAACTGGAGCTTTCTTT. It specifies CASSFGTITGAFF.

This clone has only one observation. The V and J genes are TRBV30 and TRBJ1-6; 9 bases line up with TRBD1. Germline trimming cut 3 bases from V and 11 bases from J; bases unmatched to any gene: 11. The CDR3 has 15 residues. CDR1 is GTSNPN, CDR2 SVGIG, per germline (reference sequence). CDR3 sequence: CAWRVPGQGTPPLHF. CDR3 DNA sequence: TGTGCCTGGAGGGTTCCGGGACAGGGTACTCCACCCCTCCACTTT. The whole variable domain, filled in from reference TRBV30 and TRBJ1-6, reads SQTIHQWPATLVQPVGSPLSLECTVEGTSNPNLYWYRQAAGRGLQLLFYSVGIGQISSEVPQNLSASRPQDRQFILSSKKLLLSDSGFYLCAWRVPGQGTPPLHFGNGTRLTVT.